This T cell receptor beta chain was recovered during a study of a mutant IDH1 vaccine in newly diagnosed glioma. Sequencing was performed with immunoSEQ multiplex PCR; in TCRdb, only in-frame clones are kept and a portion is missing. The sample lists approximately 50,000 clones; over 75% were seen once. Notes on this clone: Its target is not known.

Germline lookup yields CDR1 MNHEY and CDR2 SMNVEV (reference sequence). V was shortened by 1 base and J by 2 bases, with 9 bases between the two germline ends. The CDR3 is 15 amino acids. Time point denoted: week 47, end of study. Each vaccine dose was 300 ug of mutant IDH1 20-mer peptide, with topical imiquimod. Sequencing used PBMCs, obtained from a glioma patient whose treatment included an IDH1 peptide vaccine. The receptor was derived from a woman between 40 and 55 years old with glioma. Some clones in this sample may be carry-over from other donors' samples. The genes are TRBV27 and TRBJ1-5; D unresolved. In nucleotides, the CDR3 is TGTGCCAGCAGTTTATTGAGTGGCGGCAATCAGCCCCAGCATTTT. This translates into CASSLLSGGNQPQHF.